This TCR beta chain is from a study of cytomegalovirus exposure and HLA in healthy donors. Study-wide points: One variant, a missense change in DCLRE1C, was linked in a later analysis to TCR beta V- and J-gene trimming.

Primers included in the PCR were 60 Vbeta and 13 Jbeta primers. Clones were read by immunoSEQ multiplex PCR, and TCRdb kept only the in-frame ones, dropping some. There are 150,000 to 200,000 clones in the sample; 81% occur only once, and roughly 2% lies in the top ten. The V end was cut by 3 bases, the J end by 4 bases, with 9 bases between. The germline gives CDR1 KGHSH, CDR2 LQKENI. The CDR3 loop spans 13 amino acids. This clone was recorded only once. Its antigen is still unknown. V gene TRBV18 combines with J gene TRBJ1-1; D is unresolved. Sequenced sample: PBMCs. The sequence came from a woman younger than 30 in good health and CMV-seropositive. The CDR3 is CASSPDKVTEAFF. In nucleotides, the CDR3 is TGTGCCAGCTCACCTGACAAAGTCACTGAAGCTTTCTTT.